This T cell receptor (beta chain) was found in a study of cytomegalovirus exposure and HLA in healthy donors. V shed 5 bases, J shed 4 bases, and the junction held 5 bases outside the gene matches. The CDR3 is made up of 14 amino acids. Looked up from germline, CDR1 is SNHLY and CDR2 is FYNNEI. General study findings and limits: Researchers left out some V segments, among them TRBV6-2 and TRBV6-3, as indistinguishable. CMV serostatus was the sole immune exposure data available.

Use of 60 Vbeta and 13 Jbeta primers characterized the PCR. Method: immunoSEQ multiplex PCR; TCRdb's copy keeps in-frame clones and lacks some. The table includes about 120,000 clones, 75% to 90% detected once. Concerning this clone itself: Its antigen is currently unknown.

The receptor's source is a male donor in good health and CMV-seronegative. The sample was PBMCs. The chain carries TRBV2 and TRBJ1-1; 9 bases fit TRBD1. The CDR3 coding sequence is TGTGCCAGCAGTCTGGACAGGGGCGCCACTGAAGCTTTCTTT. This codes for CASSLDRGATEAFF.